The 10 T cell receptor beta chains presented below share a single source sample, sequenced in a study of blood T cells in healthy people across ages. For the second PCR, which ran for about 6 to 11 cycles, a sample-barcoded 5' primer and a J-beta primer mix were used. One entry per CDR3 protein, called by TCRdb with MiXCR from the 5' RACE reads. Of some 1.4 million distinct CDR3 sequences in the sample, 42% were seen once. What was sequenced was blood. Every receptor here comes from a woman aged 18-29 years in good health.

Turning to this clonotype: The junction and the germline gene differ at one end; a read error may be behind it. The chain combines TRBV4-2 with TRBJ2-5; possibly TRBD2 for D (6 bases). CDR3 size: 17 residues. Per the germline V gene, CDR1 is LGHNA and CDR2 is YNFKEQ. CDR3 residues: CASSQGAHLSPDYEQNF. CDR3 nucleotides: TGTGCCAGCAGCCAAGGCGCCCACCTCAGTCCGGACTACGAGCAGAACTTC.

The J gene is TRBJ1-2, the V gene TRBV7-2; the match to TRBD1 covers 8 bases. There are 14 residues in the CDR3. The junction had 5 bases not matched to a gene; V was cut back by 4 bases and J by 4 bases. CDR1 and CDR2 (germline): SGHTA, FQGNSA. This CDR3 reads CASSSGGFGYGYTF. The CDR3 nucleotides are TGTGCCAGCAGCTCAGGGGGCTTCGGCTATGGCTACACCTTC.

This clonotype was counted a few times. The chain recombines TRBV20-1 with TRBJ2-5, with 8 bases matching TRBD1. There are 15 residues in the CDR3. Trimming took 0 bases from V and 5 from J; bases not matched to a gene: 8. CDR1 and CDR2 (germline): DFQATT, SNEGSKA (reference sequence). The CDR3 sequence: CSAREERRTGETQYF. DNA of the CDR3: TGCAGTGCTAGAGAAGAACGGAGGACAGGGGAGACCCAGTACTTC.

The chain links TRBV6-1 to TRBJ1-5; a weak D match, TRBD1 (5 bases). Deletions cut 8 bases from V and 4 bases from J, with 24 bases between. Germline values: CDR1 MNHNS, CDR2 SASEGT. The CDR3 covers 17 residues. The CDR3 spells CASSENGTPLRNQPQHF. The CDR3, as DNA: TGTGCCAGCTCCGAAAACGGGACTCCCCTTAGGAATCAGCCCCAGCATTTT.

This clonotype was counted a few times. This chain connects TRBV5-6 to TRBJ1-1; D remains unclear. Trimming left V 4 bases short and J 7 bases short, with 14 bases between. The CDR3 has 13 residues. Looked up from germline, CDR1 is SGHDT and CDR2 is YYEEEE. The CDR3 nucleotides are TGTGCCAGCAGCCTTCCTGGGGATAGTGAAGCTTTCTTT. Protein product: CASSLPGDSEAFF.

In DNA, the CDR3 is TGTGCTAGTGGTTCCCCCCACAGGAGCCTCACAGATACGCAGTATTTT. Protein product: CASGSPHRSLTDTQYF. The rearrangement uses TRBV12-5 and TRBJ2-3; D might be TRBD1 (5 bases). The CDR3 loop spans 16 amino acids. Germline-derived CDR1 and CDR2 are LGHNT and FRNRAP. V lost 4 bases and J lost 2, with 16 bases in between.

V gene TRBV27 combines with J gene TRBJ2-5; D may be TRBD1 (6 bases). Trimming left V 6 bases short and J 5 bases short, with 16 bases between. Germline V gene data show CDR1 as MNHEY and CDR2 as SMNVEV (reference sequence). The length of the CDR3 is 14 residues. The DNA of the CDR3 is TGTGCCAGCAGCCCACCCGGACAGCGGGAGACCCAGTACTTC. Protein product: CASSPPGQRETQYF.

This clonotype came up a few times. This chain links TRBV6-1 with TRBJ1-5, with TRBD1 matching 10 bases. Germline CDR1 MNHNS, CDR2 SASEGT. Trimming took 6 bases from V and 0 from J; bases not matched to a gene: 8. The CDR3 covers 17 residues. CDR3 amino acids: CASRPDRGGNSNQPQHF. CDR3 in DNA: TGTGCCAGCAGGCCGGACAGGGGGGGAAATAGCAATCAGCCCCAGCATTTT.

This sequence joins TRBV20-1 and TRBJ2-3; D may correspond to TRBD1 or TRBD2 (5 bases each). The V end lost 3 bases, the J end lost 2 bases, and 12 bases lay between the germline ends. In germline, CDR1 is DFQATT, CDR2 SNEGSKA (reference sequence). The CDR3 contains 14 residues. The CDR3 bases are TGCAGTGCTAGTTCGGGGCCCGTCACAGATACGCAGTATTTT. Translated: CSASSGPVTDTQYF.

CDR3 DNA sequence: TGTGCCATCAGTGTAGGCGGGAGTAGTTATGAGCAGTTCTTC. Translated: CAISVGGSSYEQFF. This chain connects TRBV10-3 to TRBJ2-1; 7 positions match TRBD2. CDR1 is ENHRY and CDR2 is SYGVKD in the germline V gene. Trimming at V came to 4 bases and at J to 8 bases, leaving 8 bases not matched to a gene. The CDR3 is 14 residues long.